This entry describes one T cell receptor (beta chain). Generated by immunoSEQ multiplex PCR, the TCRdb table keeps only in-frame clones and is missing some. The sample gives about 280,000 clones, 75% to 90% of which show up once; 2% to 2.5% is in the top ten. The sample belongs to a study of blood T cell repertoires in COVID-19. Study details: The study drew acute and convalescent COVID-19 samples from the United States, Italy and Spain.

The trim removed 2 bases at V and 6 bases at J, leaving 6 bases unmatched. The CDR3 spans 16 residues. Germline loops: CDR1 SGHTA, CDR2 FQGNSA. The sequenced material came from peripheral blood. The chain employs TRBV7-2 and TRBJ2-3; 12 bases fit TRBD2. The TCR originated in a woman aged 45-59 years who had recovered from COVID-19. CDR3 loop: CASSLLAGGPLDTQYF. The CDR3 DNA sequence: TGTGCCAGCAGCTTACTAGCGGGAGGGCCTTTGGATACGCAGTATTTT.